The 2 T cell receptor beta chains given below trace back to one sample, sequenced in a study of T cell responses to AZD1222 COVID-19 vaccine. Using immunoSEQ multiplex PCR, the repertoire was profiled, and TCRdb retains in-frame clones only, with some absent. The sample yields about 180,000 clones, approximately 90% seen once. Material: peripheral blood, obtained on day 0 of AZD1222 vaccination. The receptor source for this set is an adult in good health.

This chain links TRBV7-2 with TRBJ2-5; 7 bases agree with TRBD1. The CDR3 contains 15 residues. The germline CDR1 and CDR2 sequences are SGHTA and FQGNSA. The J segment lost 4 bases and the V segment lost 5 bases, leaving 10 bases of the junction unmatched. The CDR3 is CASSPRRGGPETQYF. DNA for the CDR3: TGTGCCAGCAGCCCCCGTCGAGGGGGCCCAGAGACCCAGTACTTC.

This clone was picked up one time. The V gene is TRBV3-1 (or the pseudogene TRBV3-2), the J gene TRBJ2-1; 11 bases line up with TRBD2. J was trimmed by 16 bases and V by 4 bases; bases with no gene match: 9. The CDR3 sequence is 13 residues long. Germline V gene lookup returns CDR1 LGHDT and CDR2 YNNKEL (reference sequence). In DNA form, the CDR3 reads TGTGCCAGCAGCCCCACTAGCGGGAGATTTCACTTCTTC. Translation: CASSPTSGRFHFF.